This T cell receptor beta chain derives from a study of early T cells in non-severe SARS-CoV-2 infection. As for the study in general: The study sequenced bulk RNA from unsorted whole blood, with chains unpaired. Whole-study findings and limits: The study's VDJdb matching favored anti-spike CD8 responses and missed private and CD4 specificities.

CDR1 and CDR2 (germline): MNHNS, SASEGT. The germline V and J ends were trimmed by 6 bases and 7 bases, with 7 bases remaining between them. This CDR3 has 11 amino acids. A note on this clonotype: Its antigen remains unknown.

Unique molecular identifier tags were affixed to discrete cDNA molecules. Each CDR3 protein gets one entry after TCRdb re-called the 5' RACE reads with MiXCR. The table shows about 58,000 distinct CDR3 sequences, with 12% occurring only once. The TCR originated in an adult who was a healthcare worker with PCR-confirmed SARS-CoV-2 infection or an uninfected control (not recorded which). The V gene is TRBV6-1, the J gene TRBJ2-4, with D unresolved. The sequencing sample was made of whole blood. CDR3 residues: CASSEFNIQYF. DNA for the CDR3: TGTGCCAGCAGCGAGTTTAACATTCAGTACTTC.